The 20 T cell receptor beta chains below come from one sample, sequenced in a study of blood T cells in healthy people across ages. The authors ran a second PCR of about 6 to 12 cycles using a sample-barcoded 5' primer and a J-beta primer mix. TCRdb passed the 5' RACE reads through MiXCR, listing each CDR3 protein once. The sample yields hundreds of thousands of distinct CDR3 sequences, roughly 43% seen once. The sample comprised blood. Source of these receptors: an elderly man in good health.

The table lists this clonotype with a few counts. The gene calls are TRBV6-6 and TRBJ2-7; tentatively, D is TRBD1 (6 bases). Trimming stripped 2 bases from V and 4 bases from J, with 15 bases between. The CDR3 sequence is 15 residues long. Germline CDR1 is MNHNY and CDR2 is SVGAGI (reference sequence). The CDR3 spells CASSYRAGVDYEQYF. The CDR3 DNA reads as TGTGCCAGCAGTTACAGGGCAGGGGTTGATTACGAGCAGTACTTC.

This clonotype was seen a handful of times. The chain has TRBV6-5 and TRBJ2-4, with a tentative D call TRBD2 (5 bases). The closer fit of TRBJ2-7 to the DNA end suggests the J call may be wrong. The CDR3 is 11 residues long. CDR1 is MNHEY and CDR2 is SVGAGI in the germline V gene. The CDR3 sequence is CASRSRGEQYF. The CDR3, as DNA: TGTGCCAGCAGATCCCGGGGCGAGCAGTACTTC.

This clonotype came up a few times. The rearrangement uses TRBV28 and TRBJ2-1; TRBD2 matches 8 bases. The CDR3 runs 15 residues. Losses at the gene ends were 7 bases for V and 2 bases for J; bases not matched to a gene: 7. Germline V lookup: CDR1 MDHEN, CDR2 SYDVKM. CDR3 residues: CASKTGGLTYNEQFF. The DNA for the CDR3 is TGTGCCAGCAAAACGGGGGGGTTGACCTACAATGAGCAGTTCTTC.

The rearrangement links TRBV4-3 to TRBJ1-1; weak D call: TRBD1 (6 bases). The ends were cut back, 0 bases at V and 1 base at J, with 18 bases in the middle. The germline gives CDR1 LGHNA, CDR2 YSLEER. The CDR3 covers 18 residues. The CDR3 loop reads CASSQDASAGGRNTEAFF. CDR3 DNA: TGCGCCAGCAGCCAAGATGCCTCGGCCGGGGGCCGGAACACTGAAGCTTTCTTT.

There are many counts of this clonotype. This chain joins TRBV28 and TRBJ2-1, with no clear D. V shed 5 bases and J shed 1 base, with 6 bases lying between them. The CDR3 is made up of 13 amino acids. Germline V lookup: CDR1 MDHEN, CDR2 SYDVKM. The CDR3 sequence: CASSTNSYNEQFF. CDR3 sequence (DNA): TGTGCCAGCAGTACGAATTCCTACAATGAGCAGTTCTTC.

V and J are TRBV10-2 and TRBJ1-5; 10 nucleotides line up with TRBD1. This CDR3 spans 14 amino acids. Germline V gene data show CDR1 as WSHSY and CDR2 as SAAADI. Trimming at V came to 6 bases and at J to 7 bases, leaving 6 bases not matched to a gene. The CDR3 nucleotides read TGCGCCAGCAGGGACGGGACAGGGGACCAGCCCCAGCATTTT. This encodes CASRDGTGDQPQHF.

In its sample, this clonotype was seen a few times. This chain uses TRBV10-3 with TRBJ2-3, with no clear D. CDR3 length: 15 amino acids. Trimming took 0 bases from V and 1 from J, leaving 8 bases between them. CDR1 is ENHRY, CDR2 SYGVKD, per germline. CDR3: CAISESPGGTDTQYF. Here the CDR3 DNA reads TGTGCCATCAGTGAGTCCCCAGGTGGCACAGATACGCAGTATTTT.

Notes on this clonotype: A read error may explain this, as a much larger clone is one base away. The chain recombines TRBV6-2 or TRBV6-3 with TRBJ2-5, with D perhaps matching TRBD2 (6 bases). The J call could be wrong; TRBJ2-7 is a better fit for the DNA end. This CDR3 is built from 14 residues. Germline CDR1 reads MNHEY; CDR2 reads SVGEGT. The CDR3 DNA follows: TGTGCCAGCAGCACTCGTCCCCCGACTAGCGAGCAGTACTTC. Translating it yields CASSTRPPTSEQYF.

This CDR3 is CASSFRGANYGYTF. Written as DNA, the CDR3 is TGTGCCAGCAGCTTCAGGGGAGCGAACTATGGCTACACCTTC. This sequence joins TRBV7-2 and TRBJ1-2; D possibly corresponds to TRBD1 (6 bases). Trimming left V 3 bases short and J 2 bases short, with 10 bases between. CDR1 and CDR2 (germline): SGHTA, FQGNSA. The CDR3 is 14 residues long.

The chain recombines TRBV7-9 with TRBJ1-2; the D gene is possibly TRBD1 (5 bases). The V gene lost 4 bases and the J gene lost 4 bases, with 13 bases spanning the gap. Germline CDR1 SEHNR, CDR2 FQNEAQ (reference sequence). The CDR3 is made up of 14 amino acids. Here the CDR3 DNA reads TGTGCCAGCAGCTCCGGGGCTCCGGGCTATGGCTACACCTTC. It yields the protein CASSSGAPGYGYTF.

The chain employs TRBV20-1 and TRBJ2-1, with D unclear. In germline, CDR1 is DFQATT, CDR2 SNEGSKA (reference sequence). V lost 1 base and J 0 bases, leaving 13 bases between the germline ends. The CDR3 is made up of 16 amino acids. CDR3 nucleotide sequence: TGCAGTGCTAGAGCTCGACTCGCGTACTCCTACAATGAGCAGTTCTTC. It translates to CSARARLAYSYNEQFF.

The V call is TRBV5-1, the J call TRBJ2-3, with 7 bases identical to TRBD1. Germline V gene lookup returns CDR1 SGHRS and CDR2 YFSETQ. V shed 2 bases and J 2 bases; nucleotides not matched to a gene: 8. CDR3 length equals 16 residues. The CDR3 loop is CASSFARGQITDTQYF. CDR3 coding DNA: TGCGCCAGCAGCTTTGCAAGGGGGCAAATCACAGATACGCAGTATTTT.

The CDR3 coding sequence is TGTGCCAGCACCCCCTCCAGTCTCTACGAGCAGTACTTC. Its protein is CASTPSSLYEQYF. The chain recombines TRBV28 with TRBJ2-7; D is unresolved. This CDR3 spans 13 amino acids. Trimming stripped 7 bases from V and 3 bases from J, with 13 bases between. Germline assignment: CDR1 MDHEN and CDR2 SYDVKM.

This chain uses TRBV24-1 with TRBJ1-5; perhaps TRBD1 as D (5 bases). The V and J ends lost 5 bases and 5 bases respectively, with 15 bases between them. CDR3 length equals 15 residues. Germline CDR1 and CDR2: KGHDR and SFDVKD. For the CDR3, the DNA is TGTGCCACCAGTGGGGGGGGGGAAGGGTATCAGCCCCAGCATTTT. It is translated as CATSGGGEGYQPQHF.

J is TRBJ1-5 and V is TRBV6-6, with a possible D match to TRBD1 (6 bases). Germline CDR1 MNHNY, CDR2 SVGAGI (reference sequence). V was pared by 2 bases and J by 3 bases, with 11 bases between. The CDR3 has 15 amino acids. Here the CDR3 reads CASSYPGGHNQPQHF. The CDR3 nucleotides are TGTGCCAGCAGTTACCCTGGGGGACACAATCAGCCCCAGCATTTT.

This chain joins TRBV7-2 and TRBJ2-7; D not certain. Trimming took 0 bases from V and 0 from J, leaving 6 bases between them. This CDR3 has 14 amino acids. CDR1 and CDR2 from the germline V gene are SGHTA and FQGNSA. The CDR3: CASSLAYASYEQYF. The CDR3 DNA reads TGTGCCAGCAGCTTAGCATACGCCTCCTACGAGCAGTACTTC.

The chain recombines TRBV19 with TRBJ2-1; D tentatively reads TRBD1 or TRBD2 (5 bases each). Trimming removed 3 bases from V and 8 bases from J, with 17 bases in between. This CDR3 is built from 15 residues. The germline V gene has CDR1 LNHDA and CDR2 SQIVND (reference sequence). The chain's CDR3 is CASSIGDAYTDEQFF. The CDR3 DNA follows: TGTGCCAGTAGTATTGGGGACGCCTACACGGATGAGCAGTTCTTC.

The chain couples TRBV20-1 to TRBJ1-5, with 10 bases that match TRBD1. The CDR3 spans 14 residues. The trim removed 6 bases at V and 6 bases at J, leaving 8 bases unmatched. From germline, CDR1 is DFQATT and CDR2 SNEGSKA (reference sequence). The CDR3 region has the DNA TGCAGTGCGGTCGGGACAGGGGTCGTTCAGCCCCAGCATTTT. Translated, it gives CSAVGTGVVQPQHF.

This chain connects TRBV7-2 to TRBJ2-7; 12 bases line up with TRBD2. CDR3 length equals 16 residues. Germline values: CDR1 SGHTA, CDR2 FQGNSA. V trimming: 5 bases; J trimming: 2 bases; junction bases outside the gene matches: 7. CDR3 bases: TGTGCCAGCAGCACTCGTCGACTAGCGGGAGCCTACGAGCAGTACTTC. This gives the protein CASSTRRLAGAYEQYF.

This clonotype showed up just once. The V and J genes are TRBV18 and TRBJ1-1; 10 bases map to TRBD1. CDR3 length equals 18 residues. CDR1 KGHSH and CDR2 LQKENI come from the germline V gene. The J segment lost 4 bases and the V segment lost 3 bases, leaving 14 bases of the junction unmatched. CDR3 coding DNA: TGTGCCAGCTCACCCTACTCTCGACAGGGGGCGCGGGGCACTGAAGCTTTCTTT. Protein: CASSPYSRQGARGTEAFF.